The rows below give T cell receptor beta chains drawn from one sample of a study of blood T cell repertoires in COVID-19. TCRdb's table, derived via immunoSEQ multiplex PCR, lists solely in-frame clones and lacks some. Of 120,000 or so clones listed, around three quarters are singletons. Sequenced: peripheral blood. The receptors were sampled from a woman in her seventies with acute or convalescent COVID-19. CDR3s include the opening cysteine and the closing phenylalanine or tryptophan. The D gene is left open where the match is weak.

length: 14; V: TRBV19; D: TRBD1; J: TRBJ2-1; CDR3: CASRPGTGGNEQFF
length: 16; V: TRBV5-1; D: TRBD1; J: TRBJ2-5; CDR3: CASSLVGTGAFETQYF
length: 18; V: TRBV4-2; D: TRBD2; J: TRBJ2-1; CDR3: CASSQSTSGRAVYNEQFF
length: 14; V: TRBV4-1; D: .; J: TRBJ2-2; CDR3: CASSQDTGSGELFF
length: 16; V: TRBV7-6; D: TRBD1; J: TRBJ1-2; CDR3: CASSLASTGANYGYTF
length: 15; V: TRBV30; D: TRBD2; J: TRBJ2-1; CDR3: CALALGTTDYNEQFF
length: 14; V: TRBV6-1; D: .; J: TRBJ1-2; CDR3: CASRPRTVVYGYTF
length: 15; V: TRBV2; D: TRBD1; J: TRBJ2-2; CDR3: CASRATGSNTGELFF
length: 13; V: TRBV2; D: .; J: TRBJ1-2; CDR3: CASSGQTNYGYTF
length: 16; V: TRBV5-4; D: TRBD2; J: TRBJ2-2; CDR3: CASSLRTSGITGELFF
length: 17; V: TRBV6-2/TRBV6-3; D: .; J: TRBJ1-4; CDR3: CASSYKTSRWTNEKLFF
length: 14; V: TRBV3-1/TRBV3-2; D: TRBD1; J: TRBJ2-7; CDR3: CASSRGTVPYEQYF
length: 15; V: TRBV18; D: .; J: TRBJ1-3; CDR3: CASSPSDSAGNTIYF
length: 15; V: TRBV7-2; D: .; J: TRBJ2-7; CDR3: CASSLRSGGPYEQYF
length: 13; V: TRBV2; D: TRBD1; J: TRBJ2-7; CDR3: CASRGTGVREQYF
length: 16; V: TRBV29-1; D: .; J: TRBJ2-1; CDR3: CSVQPGGESSYNEQFF
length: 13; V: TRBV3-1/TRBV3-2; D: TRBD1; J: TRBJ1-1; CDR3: CASSGTANTEAFF
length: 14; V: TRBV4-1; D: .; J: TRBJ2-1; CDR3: CASSQDAFSNEQFF
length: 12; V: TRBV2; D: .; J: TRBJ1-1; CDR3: CASREQTGYAFF
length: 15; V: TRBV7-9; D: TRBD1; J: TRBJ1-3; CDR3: CASSSGTVGGNTIYF
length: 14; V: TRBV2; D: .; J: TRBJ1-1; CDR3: CASSPRTDHTEAFF
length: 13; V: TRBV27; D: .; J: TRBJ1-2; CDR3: CASRQGIFYGYTF
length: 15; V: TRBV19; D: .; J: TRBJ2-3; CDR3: CASSIWGEGTDTQYF
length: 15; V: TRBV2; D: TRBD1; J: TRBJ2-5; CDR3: CASSEARTGQETQYF
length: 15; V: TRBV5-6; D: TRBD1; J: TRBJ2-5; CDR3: CASIRTGWIGETQYF